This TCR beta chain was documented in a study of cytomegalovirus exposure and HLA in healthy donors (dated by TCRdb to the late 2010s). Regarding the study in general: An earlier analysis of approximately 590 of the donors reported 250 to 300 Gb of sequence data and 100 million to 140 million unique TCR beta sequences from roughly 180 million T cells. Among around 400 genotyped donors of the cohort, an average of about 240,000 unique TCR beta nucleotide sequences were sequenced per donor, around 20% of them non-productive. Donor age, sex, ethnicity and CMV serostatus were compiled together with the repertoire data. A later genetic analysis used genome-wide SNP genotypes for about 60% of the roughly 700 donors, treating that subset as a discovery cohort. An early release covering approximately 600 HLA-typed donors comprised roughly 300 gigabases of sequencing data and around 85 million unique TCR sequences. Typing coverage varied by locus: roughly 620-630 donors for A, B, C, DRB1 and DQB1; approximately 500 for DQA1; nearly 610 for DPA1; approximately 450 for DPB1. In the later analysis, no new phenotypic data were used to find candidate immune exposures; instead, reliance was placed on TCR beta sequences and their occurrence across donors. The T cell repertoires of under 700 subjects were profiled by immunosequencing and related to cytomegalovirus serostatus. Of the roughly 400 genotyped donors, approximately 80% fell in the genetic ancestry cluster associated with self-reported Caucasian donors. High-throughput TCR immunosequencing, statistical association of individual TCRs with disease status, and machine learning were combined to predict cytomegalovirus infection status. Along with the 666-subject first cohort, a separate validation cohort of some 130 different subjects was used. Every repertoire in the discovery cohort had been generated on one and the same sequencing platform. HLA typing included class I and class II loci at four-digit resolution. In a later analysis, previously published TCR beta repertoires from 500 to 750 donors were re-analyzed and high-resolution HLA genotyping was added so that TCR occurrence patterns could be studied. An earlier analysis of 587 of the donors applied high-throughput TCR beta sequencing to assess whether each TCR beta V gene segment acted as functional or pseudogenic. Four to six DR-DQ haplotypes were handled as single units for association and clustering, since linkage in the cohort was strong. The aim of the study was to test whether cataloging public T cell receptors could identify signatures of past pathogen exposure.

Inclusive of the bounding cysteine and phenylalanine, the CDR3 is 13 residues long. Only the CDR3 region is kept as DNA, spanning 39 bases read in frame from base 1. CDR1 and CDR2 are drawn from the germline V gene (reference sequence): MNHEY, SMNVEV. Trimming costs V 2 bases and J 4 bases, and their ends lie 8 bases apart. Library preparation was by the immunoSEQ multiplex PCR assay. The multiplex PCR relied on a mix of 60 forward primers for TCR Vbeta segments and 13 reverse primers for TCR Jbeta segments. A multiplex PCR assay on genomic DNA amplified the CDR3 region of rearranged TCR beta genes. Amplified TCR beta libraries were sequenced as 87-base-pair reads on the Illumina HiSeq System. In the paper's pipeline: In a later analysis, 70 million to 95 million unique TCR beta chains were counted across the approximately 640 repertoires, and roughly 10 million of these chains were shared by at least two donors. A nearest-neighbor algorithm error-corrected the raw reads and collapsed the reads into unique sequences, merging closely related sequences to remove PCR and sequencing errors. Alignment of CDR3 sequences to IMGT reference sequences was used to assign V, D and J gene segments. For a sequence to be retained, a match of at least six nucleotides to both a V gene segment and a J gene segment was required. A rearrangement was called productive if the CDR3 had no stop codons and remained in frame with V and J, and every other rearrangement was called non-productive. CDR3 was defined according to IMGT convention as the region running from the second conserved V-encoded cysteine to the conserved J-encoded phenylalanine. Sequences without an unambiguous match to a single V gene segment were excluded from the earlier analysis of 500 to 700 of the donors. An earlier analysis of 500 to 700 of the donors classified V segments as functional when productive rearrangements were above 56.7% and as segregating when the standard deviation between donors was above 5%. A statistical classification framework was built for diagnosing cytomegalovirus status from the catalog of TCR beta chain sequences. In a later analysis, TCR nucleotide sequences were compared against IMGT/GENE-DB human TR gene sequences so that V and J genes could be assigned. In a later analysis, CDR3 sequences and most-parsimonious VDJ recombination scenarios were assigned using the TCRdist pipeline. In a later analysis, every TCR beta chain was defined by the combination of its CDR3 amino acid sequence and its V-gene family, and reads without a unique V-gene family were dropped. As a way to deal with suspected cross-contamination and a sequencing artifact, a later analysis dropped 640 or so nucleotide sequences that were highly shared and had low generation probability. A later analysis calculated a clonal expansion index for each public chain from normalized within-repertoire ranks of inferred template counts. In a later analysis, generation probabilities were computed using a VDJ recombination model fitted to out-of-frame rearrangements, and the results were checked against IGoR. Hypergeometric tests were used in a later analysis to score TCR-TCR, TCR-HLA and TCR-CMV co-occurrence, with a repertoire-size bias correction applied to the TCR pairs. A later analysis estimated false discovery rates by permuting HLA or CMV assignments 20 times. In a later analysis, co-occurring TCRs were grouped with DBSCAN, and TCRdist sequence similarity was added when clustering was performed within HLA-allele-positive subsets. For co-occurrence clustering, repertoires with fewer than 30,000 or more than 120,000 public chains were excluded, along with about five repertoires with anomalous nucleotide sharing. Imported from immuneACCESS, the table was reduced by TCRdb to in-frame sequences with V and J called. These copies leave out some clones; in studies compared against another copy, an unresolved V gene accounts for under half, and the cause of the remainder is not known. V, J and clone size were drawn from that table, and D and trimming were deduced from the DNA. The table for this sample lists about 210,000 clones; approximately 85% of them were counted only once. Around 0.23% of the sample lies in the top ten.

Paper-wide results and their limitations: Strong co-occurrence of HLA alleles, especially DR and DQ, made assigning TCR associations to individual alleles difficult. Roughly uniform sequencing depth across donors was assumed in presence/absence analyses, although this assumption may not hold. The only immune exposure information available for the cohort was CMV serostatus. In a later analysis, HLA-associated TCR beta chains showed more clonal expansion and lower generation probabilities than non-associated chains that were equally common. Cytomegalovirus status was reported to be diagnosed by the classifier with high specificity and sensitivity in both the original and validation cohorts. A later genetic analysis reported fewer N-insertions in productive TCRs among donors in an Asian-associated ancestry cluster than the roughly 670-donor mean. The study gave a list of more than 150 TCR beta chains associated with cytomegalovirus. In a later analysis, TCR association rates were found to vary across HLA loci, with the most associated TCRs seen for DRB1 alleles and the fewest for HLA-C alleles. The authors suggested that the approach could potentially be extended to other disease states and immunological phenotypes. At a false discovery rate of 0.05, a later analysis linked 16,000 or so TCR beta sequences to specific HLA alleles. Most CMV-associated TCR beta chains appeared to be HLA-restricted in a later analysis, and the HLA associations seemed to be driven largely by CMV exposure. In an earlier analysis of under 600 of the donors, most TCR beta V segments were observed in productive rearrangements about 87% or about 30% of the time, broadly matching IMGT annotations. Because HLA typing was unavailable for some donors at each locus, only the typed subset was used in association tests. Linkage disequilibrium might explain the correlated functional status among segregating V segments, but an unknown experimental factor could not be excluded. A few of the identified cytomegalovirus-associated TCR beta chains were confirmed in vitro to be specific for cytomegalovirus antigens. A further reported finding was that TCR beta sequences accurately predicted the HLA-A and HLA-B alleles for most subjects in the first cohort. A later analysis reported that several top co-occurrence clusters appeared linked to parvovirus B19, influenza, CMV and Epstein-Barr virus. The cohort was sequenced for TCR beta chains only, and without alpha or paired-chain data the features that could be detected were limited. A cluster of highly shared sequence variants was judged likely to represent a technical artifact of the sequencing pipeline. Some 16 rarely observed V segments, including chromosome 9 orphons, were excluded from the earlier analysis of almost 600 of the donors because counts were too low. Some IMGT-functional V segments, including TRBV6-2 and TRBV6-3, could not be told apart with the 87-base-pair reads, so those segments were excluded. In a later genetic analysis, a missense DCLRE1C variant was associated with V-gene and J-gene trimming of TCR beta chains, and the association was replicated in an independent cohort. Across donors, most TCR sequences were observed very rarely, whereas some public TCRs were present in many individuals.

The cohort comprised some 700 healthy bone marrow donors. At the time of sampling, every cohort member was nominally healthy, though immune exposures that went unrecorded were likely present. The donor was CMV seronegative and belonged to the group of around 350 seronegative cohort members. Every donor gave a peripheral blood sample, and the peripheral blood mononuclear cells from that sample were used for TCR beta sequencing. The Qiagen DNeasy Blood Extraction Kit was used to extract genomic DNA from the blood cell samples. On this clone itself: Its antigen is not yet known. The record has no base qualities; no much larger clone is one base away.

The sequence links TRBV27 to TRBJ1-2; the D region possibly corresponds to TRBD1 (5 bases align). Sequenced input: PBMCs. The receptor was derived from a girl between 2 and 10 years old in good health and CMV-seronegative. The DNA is TGTGCCAGCAGTTTACGACAGATCTATGGCTACACCTTC. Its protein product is CASSLRQIYGYTF.